The present T cell receptor beta chain was sequenced within a study of T cells in tuberculosis (dated by TCRdb to the late 2010s). Turning to the overall study: In the study, CD1B tetramers and high-throughput TCR immunosequencing were combined to characterize T cells specific for the mycobacterial lipid antigen glucose monomycolate (GMM). In a South African clinical cohort, IGRA-negative adolescents, IGRA-positive adolescents with latent tuberculosis and adults with active tuberculosis were compared, with roughly 10 people in each group. Active tuberculosis patient PBMC were archived before or within 7 days of starting standard anti-tuberculosis treatment. What the authors observed across the whole study: Clinical samples were chosen by availability of cryopreserved specimens, and active tuberculosis cases were adults while controls were adolescents. A classifier using the diverse GMM-specific repertoire reached about 90% accuracy (AUROC roughly 0.9), compared with more than 55% accuracy using GEM motif frequencies. Active tuberculosis TCR-alpha repertoires showed smaller mean NN-distances to GMM-specific TCRs than IGRA-negative controls, suggesting clonal expansion of these TCRs. The smaller NN-distances in active tuberculosis patients were driven in part by shorter CDR3-alpha lengths, while the difference seen for TCR-beta was not statistically significant.

Turning to this clone: There is no known antigen for this receptor. No base quality values were provided; no much bigger clone lies one nucleotide off.

The time point label, as the study defines it: new active TB diagnosis, blood taken before or within 7 days of starting treatment. The patients with active tuberculosis were newly diagnosed, HIV-seronegative South African adults aged 18 years or older. Confirmation of active tuberculosis was obtained by positive sputum smear microscopy and/or positive M. tuberculosis culture. Immunosequencing was performed on unsorted cryopreserved PBMC, with 110,000 or so T cells per clinical donor covered on average. The immunoSEQ multiplex PCR assay was used to generate TCR libraries, with TCR-beta and/or TCR-alpha/delta assays applied to each sample. The amplified TCR libraries were sequenced using the Illumina high-throughput platform. The study's processing was this. Clustering and dimensionality reduction were performed using pairwise TCRdist distances among GMM-specific receptors from ex vivo sorted or in vitro expanded T cells. The score assigned to each clinical repertoire was mean NN-distance, meaning the average TCRdist to the nearest 10% of tetramer-positive reference sequences. GEM TCR motif frequency was calculated as the fraction of unique TCRs that matched known GEM sequences in V/J usage and CDR3 length. Active tuberculosis was classified by linear discriminant analysis with leave-one-out cross-validation, implemented in scikit-learn. TCRdb holds this immuneACCESS table with in-frame rearrangements only. Some clones are missing; in checked studies, unresolved V genes explain under half, and the rest has no known cause. V, J and clone size derive from that table, while D and trimming were established from the DNA sequence. This sample is represented by tens of thousands of clones; roughly 85% of them were singletons. The leading ten clones occupy 5% to 6% of the sample.

Counted from cysteine to phenylalanine, this CDR3 has 16 amino acids. Only the CDR3 DNA is retained, 48 bases long and in frame from the first base. V loses 1 base, J loses 2 bases, and the germline ends lie 13 bases apart. CDR1 SGDLS and CDR2 YYNGEE are derived from the germline V gene. The rearrangement combines TRBV9 with TRBJ1-3; matching of 5 bases hints at TRBD1 as the D gene. The clonotype was recovered from an adult with tuberculosis. Sequenced material: PBMCs, taken at tuberculosis diagnosis. The base sequence is TGTGCCAGCAGCGTAACGACAGCCGCCCCTGGAAACACCATATATTTT. Translated, it reads CASSVTTAAPGNTIYF.